This T cell receptor beta chain was captured by sequencing in a study of CD8 T cells in ankylosing spondylitis. Whole-study results and caveats: A CD8+ phenotype characterized the disease-linked clones, which were relatively rare in peripheral blood.

TCRdb redid the calling of the 5' RACE reads with MiXCR, one entry per CDR3 protein. The sample lists 200,000 to 300,000 distinct CDR3 sequences, more than 20% occurring once. To note about this clonotype: Its antigen is unknown.

The source is a male donor with ankylosing spondylitis or in good health (not recorded which). Sequencing used blood, either unsorted or a sorted T cell fraction (not recorded which).

In nucleotides, the CDR3 is TGTGCCAGCAGTTACTCGAGGAGCGGGACACAGAAAAACATTCAGTACTTC. Amino acid sequence: CASSYSRSGTQKNIQYF. This chain connects TRBV6-5 to TRBJ2-4; the D gene is possibly TRBD2 (7 bases). The CDR3 is 17 residues long. Trimming stripped 0 bases from V and 4 bases from J, with 16 bases between. Germline CDR1 and CDR2: MNHEY and SVGAGI.